This record covers a single TCR beta chain. No antigen is known for it. Base quality data are lacking; no much larger clone is found one base away. The record originates from a study of blood T cell repertoires in COVID-19 (dated by TCRdb to between 2020 and 2021). About the study as a whole: Samples covering the acute and convalescent phases of COVID-19 were provided by collaborators in the United States, Italy and Spain. The samples were drawn from the first 160 participants of the ongoing ImmuneRACE study and from 1,254 subjects provided by 6 global collaborators. A freely available public database, intended as a resource for researchers studying the immune response to SARS-CoV-2, is where the repertoires were released. The material from the prospective study consisted of cDNA or gDNA derived from T cells, B-cell-depleted T cells, or PBMCs. Where HLA class I and class II types were available, the types were taken from metadata supplied by the sample provider, not from assay-based typing. Sample metadata almost always included a de-identified subject ID, COVID-19 status, age in years and sex. Subjects who had been exposed to COVID-19, were actively infected with it, or had recovered from it provided the deeply sampled blood TCRbeta repertoires that made up the dataset. Study-wide conclusions, independent of this receptor: Clinical and demographic metadata were provided uncurated, with the amount varying by source and participant.

The collaborating institutions used their own protocols to collect whole blood in K2EDTA tubes. For TCRbeta analysis, collaborators shipped samples as frozen whole blood, isolated PBMCs, or DNA extracted from either of those sample types. The germline V gene yields SGHVS for CDR1 and FQNEAQ for CDR2. V is reduced by 1 base and J by 4 bases, leaving a spacing of 13 bases between them. The CDR3 runs 15 amino acids, cysteine and phenylalanine included. Only CDR3 DNA remains: 45 bases, in frame from the first base. TCRbeta CDR3 regions were amplified from genomic DNA using the immunoSEQ Assay, a bias-controlled multiplex PCR. On the study's bioinformatics: The number of nucleated cells in each sample was estimated from the amplification of reference gene primers within the assay. Sequence reads were collapsed and filtered to measure the absolute abundance of every unique TCRbeta CDR3 rearrangement. For each sample, productive Simpson clonality was calculated by taking the square root of Simpson's diversity index across productive rearrangements. TCRdb limited this immuneACCESS table to in-frame rearrangements with V and J called. A share of clones is missing; checked studies link under half to unresolved V genes, and the rest is unexplained. D and trimming come from the DNA, and the V and J calls and clone size come from that table. The sample profile shows about 260,000 clones; 75% to 90% of them were found once. Together, the top ten hold about 2.1% of the sample.

The material sequenced was peripheral blood. This receptor chain uses TRBV7-8 and TRBJ2-5; no D gene is confidently identified. The receptor was isolated from a young man with active or convalescent COVID-19. The nucleotide sequence is given as TGTGCCAGCAGCTTAGGAGCAGGTTGGTCAGAGACCCAGTACTTC. Its translation reads: CASSLGAGWSETQYF.